This T cell receptor (beta chain) was found in a study of regulatory T cells in long-lasting Graves disease. About the research overall: The study counted Graves' disease as persistent given over 5 years of antithyroid drugs and positive TSH receptor antibodies.

From germline, CDR1 is SEHNR and CDR2 FQNEAQ (reference sequence). There are 15 residues in the CDR3. Losses at the gene ends were 4 bases for V and 5 bases for J; bases not matched to a gene: 8. The time point is: persistent/refractory GD, antithyroid drugs over 5 years with positive TRAb. From PBMCs, RNA was extracted and then used to make the TCR library. TCR beta libraries were built with iRepertoire HTBI primers and Arm-PCR of CDR3 regions. TCRdb used MiXCR to reprocess the multiplex PCR reads, holding one entry per CDR3 protein. The profile shows about 420,000 distinct CDR3 sequences, around a quarter of them singletons.

The sample was peripheral blood mononuclear cells (PBMCs), taken when the disease was refractory, from a patient treated with antithyroid drugs. The chain employs TRBV7-9 and TRBJ1-5, with 7 positions matching TRBD1. The clonotype originates from a female donor with Graves disease. CDR3 nucleotide sequence: TGTGCCAGCAGCTCTACCCACGACAGGGATCAGCCCCAGCATTTT. Translation gives CASSSTHDRDQPQHF. The full variable domain, in which reference TRBV7-9 and TRBJ1-5 provide the parts outside the CDR3, is DTGVSQNPRHKITKRGQNVTFRCDPISEHNRLYWYRQTLGQGPEFLTYFQNEAQLEKSRLLSDRFSAERPKGSFSTLEIQRTEQGDSAMYLCASSSTHDRDQPQHFGDGTRLSIL.